These T cell receptor beta chains were read from a single sample in a study of spatial heterogeneity in lung cancer. TCRdb itself ran the 5' RACE reads through MiXCR, one entry per CDR3 protein. The sample has 15,000 to 20,000 distinct CDR3 sequences; around 6.5% are singletons. The source material was lung tumor tissue, sampled at surgery. The receptors derive from a female donor with early-stage non-small cell lung cancer. CDR3s include the opening cysteine and the closing phenylalanine or tryptophan. D genes are given only for firm matches. Clone size is stated in some rows and not others, as once, few, many or a class when expanded.

J gene: TRBJ1-1
V gene: TRBV5-6
clone size: few
D gene: -
CDR3 protein: CASSKTKGTEAFF
CDR3 DNA: TGTGCCAGCAGCAAGACAAAAGGGACTGAAGCTTTCTTT

J gene: TRBJ1-3
V gene: TRBV5-6
clone size: few
D gene: -
CDR3 protein: CASSPDSSGNTIYF
CDR3 DNA: TGTGCCAGCAGCCCGGACAGCTCTGGAAACACCATATATTTT

J gene: TRBJ2-5
V gene: TRBV18
clone size: -
D gene: -
CDR3 protein: CASSLGSLTHQETQYF
CDR3 DNA: TGTGCCAGCTCACTTGGGTCACTCACTCACCAAGAGACCCAGTACTTC

J gene: TRBJ2-7
V gene: TRBV27
clone size: medium-sized
D gene: TRBD1
CDR3 protein: CASSLQGANYEQYF
CDR3 DNA: TGTGCCAGCAGTTTACAGGGGGCCAACTACGAGCAGTACTTC

J gene: TRBJ1-1
V gene: TRBV30
clone size: -
D gene: TRBD1
CDR3 protein: CATTRAQGYTEAFF
CDR3 DNA: TGTGCCACCACAAGGGCACAGGGGTACACTGAAGCTTTCTTT

J gene: TRBJ1-2
V gene: TRBV7-9
clone size: many
D gene: -
CDR3 protein: CASSFLNYGYTF
CDR3 DNA: TGTGCCAGCAGCTTCCTTAACTATGGCTACACCTTC

J gene: TRBJ2-5
V gene: TRBV23-1
clone size: -
D gene: -
CDR3 protein: CASSPSPERGCGETQYF
CDR3 DNA: TGCGCCAGCAGTCCCTCCCCGGAGAGGGGCTGCGGGGAGACCCAGTACTTC

J gene: TRBJ1-6
V gene: TRBV7-8
clone size: medium-sized
D gene: -
CDR3 protein: CASSLGPGTAISPLHF
CDR3 DNA: TGTGCCAGCAGCTTAGGCCCCGGGACGGCAATTTCACCCCTCCACTTT

J gene: TRBJ1-5
V gene: TRBV29-1
clone size: many
D gene: -
CDR3 protein: CSVEAGSNQPQHF
CDR3 DNA: TGCAGCGTTGAAGCAGGGAGCAATCAGCCCCAGCATTTT

J gene: TRBJ2-1
V gene: TRBV7-9
clone size: medium-sized
D gene: TRBD2
CDR3 protein: CASSFGIAGNNEQFF
CDR3 DNA: TGTGCCAGCAGCTTCGGAATAGCGGGGAACAATGAGCAGTTCTTC

J gene: TRBJ2-3
V gene: TRBV20-1
clone size: many
D gene: TRBD2
CDR3 protein: CSALSGGGGTDTQYF
CDR3 DNA: TGCAGTGCTTTGTCCGGCGGGGGGGGCACAGATACGCAGTATTTT

J gene: TRBJ2-7
V gene: TRBV7-9
clone size: many
D gene: -
CDR3 protein: CASSLVRQPYEQYF
CDR3 DNA: TGTGCCAGCAGCTTAGTACGGCAGCCCTACGAGCAGTACTTC

J gene: TRBJ2-3
V gene: TRBV2
clone size: many
D gene: TRBD1
CDR3 protein: CASSLGDRQYF
CDR3 DNA: TGTGCCAGCAGCCTGGGGGACAGGCAGTATTTT

J gene: TRBJ1-1
V gene: TRBV6-5
clone size: -
D gene: -
CDR3 protein: CASSYSIGSEAFF
CDR3 DNA: TGTGCCAGCAGTTACTCGATAGGGTCTGAAGCTTTCTTT

J gene: TRBJ2-1
V gene: TRBV9
clone size: many
D gene: TRBD2
CDR3 protein: CASSVVPLAGGLNEQFF
CDR3 DNA: TGTGCCAGCAGCGTAGTCCCACTAGCGGGGGGCCTCAATGAGCAGTTCTTC

J gene: TRBJ1-1
V gene: TRBV5-5
clone size: many
D gene: -
CDR3 protein: CASSLSLVKNTEAFF
CDR3 DNA: TGTGCCAGCAGCTTAAGTCTCGTGAAGAACACTGAAGCTTTCTTT

J gene: TRBJ2-3
V gene: TRBV15
clone size: -
D gene: TRBD2
CDR3 protein: CATNRDLGSGGPHTQYF
CDR3 DNA: TGTGCCACCAACAGAGATCTTGGGAGCGGGGGGCCTCATACGCAGTATTTT